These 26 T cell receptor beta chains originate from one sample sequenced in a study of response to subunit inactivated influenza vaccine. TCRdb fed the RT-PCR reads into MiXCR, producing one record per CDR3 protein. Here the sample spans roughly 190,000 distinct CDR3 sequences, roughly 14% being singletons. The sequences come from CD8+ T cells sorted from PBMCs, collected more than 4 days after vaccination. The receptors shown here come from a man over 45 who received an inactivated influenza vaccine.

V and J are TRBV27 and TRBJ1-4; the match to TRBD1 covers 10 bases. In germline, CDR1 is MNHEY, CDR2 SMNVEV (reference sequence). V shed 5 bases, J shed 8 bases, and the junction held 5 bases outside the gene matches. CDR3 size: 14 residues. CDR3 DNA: TGTGCCAGCAGTCCGACAGGGGGCTGGGAAAAACTGTTTTTT. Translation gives CASSPTGGWEKLFF.

The CDR3 spells CASSLREGLVYEQYF. The DNA for the CDR3 is TGTGCCAGCAGTTTACGGGAAGGGTTAGTCTACGAGCAGTACTTC. This chain uses TRBV6-5 with TRBJ2-7; D is possibly TRBD2 (5 bases). The CDR3 totals 15 residues. V was clipped by 4 bases and J by 3 bases, with 16 bases between them. Germline V gives CDR1 MNHEY, CDR2 SVGAGI.

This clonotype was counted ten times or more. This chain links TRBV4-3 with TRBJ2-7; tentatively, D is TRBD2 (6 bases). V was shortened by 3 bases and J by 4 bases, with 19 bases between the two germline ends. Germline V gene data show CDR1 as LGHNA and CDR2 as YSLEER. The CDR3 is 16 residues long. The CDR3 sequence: CASSHNPGTLLYEQYF. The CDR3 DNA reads TGCGCCAGCAGCCATAATCCCGGGACTCTTTTATACGAGCAGTACTTC.

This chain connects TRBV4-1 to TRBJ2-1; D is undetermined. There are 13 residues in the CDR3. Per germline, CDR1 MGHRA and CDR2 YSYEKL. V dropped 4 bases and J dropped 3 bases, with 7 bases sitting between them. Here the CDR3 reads CASSLLNYNEQFF. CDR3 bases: TGCGCCAGCAGCCTACTGAACTACAATGAGCAGTTCTTC.

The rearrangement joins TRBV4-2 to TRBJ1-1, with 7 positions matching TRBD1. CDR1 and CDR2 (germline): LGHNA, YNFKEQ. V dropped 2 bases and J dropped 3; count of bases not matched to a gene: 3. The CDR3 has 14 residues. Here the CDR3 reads CASSQPGQDTEAFF. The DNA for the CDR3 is TGTGCCAGCAGCCAACCCGGACAGGACACTGAAGCTTTCTTT.

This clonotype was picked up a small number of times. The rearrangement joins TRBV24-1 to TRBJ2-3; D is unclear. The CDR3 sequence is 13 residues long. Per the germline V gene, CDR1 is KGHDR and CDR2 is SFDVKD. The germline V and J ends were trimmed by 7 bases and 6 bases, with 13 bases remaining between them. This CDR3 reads CATSATTGDTQYF. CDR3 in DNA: TGTGCCACCAGCGCCACCACCGGGGATACGCAGTATTTT.

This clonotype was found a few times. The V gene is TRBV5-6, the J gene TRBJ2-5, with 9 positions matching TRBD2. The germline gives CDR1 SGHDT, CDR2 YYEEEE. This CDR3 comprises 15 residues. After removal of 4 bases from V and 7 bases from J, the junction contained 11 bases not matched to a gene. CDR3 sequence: CASSPNGGGGRTQYF. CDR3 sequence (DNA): TGTGCCAGCAGCCCCAATGGCGGGGGGGGCCGGACCCAGTACTTC. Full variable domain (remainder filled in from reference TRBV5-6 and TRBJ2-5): DAGVTQSPTHLIKTRGQQVTLRCSPKSGHDTVSWYQQALGQGPQFIFQYYEEEERQRGNFPDRFSGHQFPNYSSELNVNALLLGDSALYLCASSPNGGGGRTQYFGPGTRLLVL.

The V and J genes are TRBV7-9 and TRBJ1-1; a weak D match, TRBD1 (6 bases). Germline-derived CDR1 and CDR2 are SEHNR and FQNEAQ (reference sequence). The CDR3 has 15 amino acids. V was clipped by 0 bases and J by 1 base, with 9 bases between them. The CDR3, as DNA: TGTGCCAGCAGCTTAGCCGGGACACCGAACACTGAAGCTTTCTTT. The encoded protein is CASSLAGTPNTEAFF.

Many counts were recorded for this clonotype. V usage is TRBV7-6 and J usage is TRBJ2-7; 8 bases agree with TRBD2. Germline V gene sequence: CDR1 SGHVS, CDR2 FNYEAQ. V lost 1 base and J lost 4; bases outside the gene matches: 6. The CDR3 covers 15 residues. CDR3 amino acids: CASSLVAGSNYEQYF. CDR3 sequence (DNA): TGTGCCAGCAGCTTAGTAGCGGGAAGTAATTACGAGCAGTACTTC.

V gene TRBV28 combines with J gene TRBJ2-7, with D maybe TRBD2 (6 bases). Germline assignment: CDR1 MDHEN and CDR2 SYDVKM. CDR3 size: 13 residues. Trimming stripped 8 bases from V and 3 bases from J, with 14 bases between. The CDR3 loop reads CASRDWDFYEQYF. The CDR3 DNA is TGTGCCAGCCGGGACTGGGATTTCTACGAGCAGTACTTC.

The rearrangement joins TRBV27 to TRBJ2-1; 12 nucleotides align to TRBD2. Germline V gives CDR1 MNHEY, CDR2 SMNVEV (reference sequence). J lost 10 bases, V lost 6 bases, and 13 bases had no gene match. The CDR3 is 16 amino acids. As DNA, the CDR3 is TGTGCCAGCAGCTCATCCACTAGCGGGAGGTATGTAGAGCAGTTCTTC. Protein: CASSSSTSGRYVEQFF.

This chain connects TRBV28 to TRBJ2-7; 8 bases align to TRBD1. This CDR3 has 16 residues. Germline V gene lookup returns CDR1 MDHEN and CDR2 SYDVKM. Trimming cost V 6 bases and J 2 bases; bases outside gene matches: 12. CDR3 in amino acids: CASSPLFEQGAYEQYF. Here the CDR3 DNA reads TGTGCCAGCAGCCCACTTTTTGAACAGGGGGCCTACGAGCAGTACTTC.

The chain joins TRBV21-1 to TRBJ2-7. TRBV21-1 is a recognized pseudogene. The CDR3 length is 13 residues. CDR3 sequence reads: CASSKGNFYEQYF. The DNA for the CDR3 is TGTGCCAGCAGCAAAGGAAACTTTTACGAGCAGTACTTC.

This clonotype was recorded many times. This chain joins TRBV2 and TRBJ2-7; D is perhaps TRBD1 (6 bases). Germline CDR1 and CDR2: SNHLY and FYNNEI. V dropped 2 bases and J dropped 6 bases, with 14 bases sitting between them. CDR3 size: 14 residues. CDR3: CASSEWGQGSEQYF. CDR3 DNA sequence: TGTGCCAGCAGTGAATGGGGTCAGGGGAGCGAGCAGTACTTC.

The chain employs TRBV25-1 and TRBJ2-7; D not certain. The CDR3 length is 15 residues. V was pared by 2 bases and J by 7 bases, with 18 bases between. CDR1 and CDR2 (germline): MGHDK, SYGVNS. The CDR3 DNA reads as TGTGCCAGCAGTGAACGTGGGGTCCCGGACGGGGAGCAGTACTTC. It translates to CASSERGVPDGEQYF.

The CDR3: CASSPWGLGNTIYF. As DNA, the CDR3 is TGTGCCAGCAGCCCCTGGGGGCTGGGAAACACCATATATTTT. This chain links TRBV28 with TRBJ1-3, with D maybe TRBD1 (6 bases). CDR1 and CDR2 from the germline V gene are MDHEN and SYDVKM. This CDR3 has 14 amino acids. The germline V and J ends were trimmed by 6 bases and 4 bases, with 13 bases remaining between them.

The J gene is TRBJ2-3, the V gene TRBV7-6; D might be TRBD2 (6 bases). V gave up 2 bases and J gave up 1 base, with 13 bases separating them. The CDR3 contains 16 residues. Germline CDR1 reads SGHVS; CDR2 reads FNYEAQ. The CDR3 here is CASSLFVGGGTDTQYF. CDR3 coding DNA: TGTGCCAGCAGCTTATTTGTGGGAGGCGGCACAGATACGCAGTATTTT.

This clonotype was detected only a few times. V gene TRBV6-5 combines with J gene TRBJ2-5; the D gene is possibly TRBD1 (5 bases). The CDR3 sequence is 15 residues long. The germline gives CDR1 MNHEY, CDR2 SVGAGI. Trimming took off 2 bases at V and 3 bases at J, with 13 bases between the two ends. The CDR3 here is CASSYPTAGKETQYF. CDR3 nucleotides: TGTGCCAGCAGTTACCCGACGGCAGGGAAAGAGACCCAGTACTTC.

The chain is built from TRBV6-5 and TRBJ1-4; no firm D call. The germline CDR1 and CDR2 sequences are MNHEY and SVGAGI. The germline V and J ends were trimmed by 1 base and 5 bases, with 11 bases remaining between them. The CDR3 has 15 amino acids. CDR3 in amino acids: CASSYFRTVNEKLFF. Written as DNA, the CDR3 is TGTGCCAGCAGTTACTTCCGGACTGTGAATGAAAAACTGTTTTTT.

The CDR3 DNA follows: TGTGCCAGCAGCCCAAGCGGGGGGGGTGAGCAGTTCTTC. It specifies CASSPSGGGEQFF. The chain combines TRBV7-9 with TRBJ2-1; 10 bases line up with TRBD2. The CDR3 is 13 residues long. V gave up 5 bases and J gave up 9 bases; unmatched junction bases: 4. Per the germline V gene, CDR1 is SEHNR and CDR2 is FQNEAQ (reference sequence). Full variable domain (remainder filled in from reference TRBV7-9 and TRBJ2-1): DTGVSQNPRHKITKRGQNVTFRCDPISEHNRLYWYRQTLGQGPEFLTYFQNEAQLEKSRLLSDRFSAERPKGSFSTLEIQRTEQGDSAMYLCASSPSGGGEQFFGPGTRLTVL.

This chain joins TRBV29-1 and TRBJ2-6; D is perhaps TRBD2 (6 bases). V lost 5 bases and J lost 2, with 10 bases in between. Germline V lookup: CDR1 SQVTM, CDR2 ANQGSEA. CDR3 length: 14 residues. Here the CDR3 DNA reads TGCAGCGTTTGGGGGGAGACTGGGGCCAACGTCCTGACTTTC. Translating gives CSVWGETGANVLTF.

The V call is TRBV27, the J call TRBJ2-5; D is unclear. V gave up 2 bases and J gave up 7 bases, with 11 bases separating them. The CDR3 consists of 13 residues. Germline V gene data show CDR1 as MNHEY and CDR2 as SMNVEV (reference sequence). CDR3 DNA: TGTGCCAGCAGTTTAGTCGCACCAGGGACCCAGTACTTC. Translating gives CASSLVAPGTQYF.

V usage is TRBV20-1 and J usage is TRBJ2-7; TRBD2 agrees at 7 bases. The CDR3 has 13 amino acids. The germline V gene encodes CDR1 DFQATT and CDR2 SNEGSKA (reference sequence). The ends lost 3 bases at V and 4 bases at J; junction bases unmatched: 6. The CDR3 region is CSASQREGYEQYF. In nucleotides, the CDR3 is TGCAGTGCTAGCCAGCGGGAAGGATACGAGCAGTACTTC.

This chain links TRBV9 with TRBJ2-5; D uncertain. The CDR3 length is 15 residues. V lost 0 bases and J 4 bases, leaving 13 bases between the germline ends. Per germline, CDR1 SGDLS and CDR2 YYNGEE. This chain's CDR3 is CASSVGSLQRETQYF. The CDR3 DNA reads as TGTGCCAGCAGCGTAGGGTCTCTTCAACGAGAGACCCAGTACTTC.

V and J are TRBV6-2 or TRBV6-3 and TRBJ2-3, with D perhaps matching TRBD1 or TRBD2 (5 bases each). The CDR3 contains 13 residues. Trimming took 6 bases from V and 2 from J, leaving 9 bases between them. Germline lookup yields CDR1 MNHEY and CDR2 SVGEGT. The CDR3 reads CASSRGPTDTQYF. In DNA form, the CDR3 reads TGTGCCAGCAGCCGGGGACCCACAGATACGCAGTATTTT.

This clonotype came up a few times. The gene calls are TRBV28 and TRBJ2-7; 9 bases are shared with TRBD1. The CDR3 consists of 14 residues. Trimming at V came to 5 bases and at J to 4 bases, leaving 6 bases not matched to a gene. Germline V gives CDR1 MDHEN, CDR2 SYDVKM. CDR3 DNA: TGTGCCAGCAGTGCGGGACAGGGTCGGTACGAGCAGTACTTC. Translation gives CASSAGQGRYEQYF.